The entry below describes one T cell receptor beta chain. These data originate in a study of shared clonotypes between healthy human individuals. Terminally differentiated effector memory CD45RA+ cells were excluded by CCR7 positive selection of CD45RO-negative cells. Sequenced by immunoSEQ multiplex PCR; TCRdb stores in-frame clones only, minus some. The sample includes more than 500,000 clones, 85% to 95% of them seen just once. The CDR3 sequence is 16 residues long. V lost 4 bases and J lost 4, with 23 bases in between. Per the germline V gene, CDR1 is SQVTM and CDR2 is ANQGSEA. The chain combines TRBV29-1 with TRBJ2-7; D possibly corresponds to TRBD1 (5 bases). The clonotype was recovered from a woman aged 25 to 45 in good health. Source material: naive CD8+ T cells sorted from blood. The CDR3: CSVVLHQGSLEYEQYF. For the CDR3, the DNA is TGCAGCGTTGTCCTCCATCAGGGATCCCTGGAGTACGAGCAGTACTTC.